One T cell receptor beta chain is described in this entry. Its antigen remains unidentified. Germline assignment: CDR1 MDHEN and CDR2 SYDVKM. The V gene end was trimmed by 8 bases and the J gene end by 7 bases; junction bases not matched to a gene: 17. The CDR3 consists of 16 residues. Unique molecular identifiers were built into the TCRbeta library. MiXCR, applied by TCRdb to the PCR reads, yields one record per CDR3 protein. Among fewer than 550,000 distinct CDR3 sequences, about an eighth were seen once, and the ten largest hold about 14%. These data belong to a study of T-cell reconstitution after alpha-beta-depleted transplantation in children. Findings of the study overall: Surviving recipient T cells and intrathymic progenitors accounted for some patients' high TCRbeta diversity at day 60. Counts and diversity of T cells one year after transplant came mostly from newly produced T cells. Several hundred expanded graft clones reportedly gave rise to the alpha-beta T cells present about two months after transplant.

The chain carries TRBV28 and TRBJ1-1; 9 positions agree with TRBD1. Source: PBMCs, mostly from graft donor cells, taken 180 days after TCRalphabeta/CD19-depleted stem cell transplant. This receptor was obtained from a female patient between 2 and 15 years old who had a stem cell transplant for aplastic anemia, so the T cells may come from the graft donor. This chain's CDR3 is CASLAGDFGDRDEAFF. Written as DNA, the CDR3 is TGTGCCAGCCTGGCCGGTGATTTCGGGGACAGGGATGAAGCTTTCTTT.